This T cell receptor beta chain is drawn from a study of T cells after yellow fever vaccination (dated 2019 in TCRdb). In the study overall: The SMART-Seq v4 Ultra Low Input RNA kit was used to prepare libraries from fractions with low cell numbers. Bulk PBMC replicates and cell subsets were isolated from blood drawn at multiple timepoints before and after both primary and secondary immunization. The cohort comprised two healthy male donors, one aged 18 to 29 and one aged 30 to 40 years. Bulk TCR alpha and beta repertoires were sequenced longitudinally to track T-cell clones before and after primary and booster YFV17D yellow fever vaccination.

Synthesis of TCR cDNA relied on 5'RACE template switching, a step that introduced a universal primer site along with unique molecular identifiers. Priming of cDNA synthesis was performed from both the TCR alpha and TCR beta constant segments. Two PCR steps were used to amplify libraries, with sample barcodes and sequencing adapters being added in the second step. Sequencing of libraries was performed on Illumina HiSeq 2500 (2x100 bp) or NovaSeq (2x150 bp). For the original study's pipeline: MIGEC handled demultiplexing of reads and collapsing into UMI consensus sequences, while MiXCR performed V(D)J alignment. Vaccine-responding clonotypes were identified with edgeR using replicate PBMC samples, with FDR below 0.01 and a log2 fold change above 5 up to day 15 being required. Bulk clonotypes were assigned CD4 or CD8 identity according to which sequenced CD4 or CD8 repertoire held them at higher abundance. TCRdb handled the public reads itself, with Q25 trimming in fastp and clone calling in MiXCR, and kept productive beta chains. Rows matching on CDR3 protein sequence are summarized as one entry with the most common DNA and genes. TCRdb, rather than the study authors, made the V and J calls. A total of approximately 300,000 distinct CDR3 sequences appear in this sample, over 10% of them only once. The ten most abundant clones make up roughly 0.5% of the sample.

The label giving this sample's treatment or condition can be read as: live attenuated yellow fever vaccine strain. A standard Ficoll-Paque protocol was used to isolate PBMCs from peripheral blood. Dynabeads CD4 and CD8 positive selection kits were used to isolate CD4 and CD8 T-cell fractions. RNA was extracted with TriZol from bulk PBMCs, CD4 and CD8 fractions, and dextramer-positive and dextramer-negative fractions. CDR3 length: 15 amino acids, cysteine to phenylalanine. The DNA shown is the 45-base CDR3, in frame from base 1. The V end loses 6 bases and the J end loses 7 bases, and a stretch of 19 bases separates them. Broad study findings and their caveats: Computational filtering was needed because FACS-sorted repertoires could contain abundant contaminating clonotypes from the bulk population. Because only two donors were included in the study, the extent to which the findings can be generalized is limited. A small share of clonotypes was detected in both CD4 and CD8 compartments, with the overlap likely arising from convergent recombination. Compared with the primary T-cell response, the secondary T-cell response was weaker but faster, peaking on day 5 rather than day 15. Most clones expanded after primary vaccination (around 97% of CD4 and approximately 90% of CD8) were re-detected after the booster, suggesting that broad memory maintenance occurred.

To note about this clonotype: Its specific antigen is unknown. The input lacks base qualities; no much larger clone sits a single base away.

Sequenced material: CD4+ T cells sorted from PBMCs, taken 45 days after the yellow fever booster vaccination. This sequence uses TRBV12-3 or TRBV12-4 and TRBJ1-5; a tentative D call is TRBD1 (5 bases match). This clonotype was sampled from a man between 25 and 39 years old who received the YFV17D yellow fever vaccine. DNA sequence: TGTGCCAGCAGAACCATGGGGGTTTCATGCCAGCCCCAGCATTTT. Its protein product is CASRTMGVSCQPQHF.